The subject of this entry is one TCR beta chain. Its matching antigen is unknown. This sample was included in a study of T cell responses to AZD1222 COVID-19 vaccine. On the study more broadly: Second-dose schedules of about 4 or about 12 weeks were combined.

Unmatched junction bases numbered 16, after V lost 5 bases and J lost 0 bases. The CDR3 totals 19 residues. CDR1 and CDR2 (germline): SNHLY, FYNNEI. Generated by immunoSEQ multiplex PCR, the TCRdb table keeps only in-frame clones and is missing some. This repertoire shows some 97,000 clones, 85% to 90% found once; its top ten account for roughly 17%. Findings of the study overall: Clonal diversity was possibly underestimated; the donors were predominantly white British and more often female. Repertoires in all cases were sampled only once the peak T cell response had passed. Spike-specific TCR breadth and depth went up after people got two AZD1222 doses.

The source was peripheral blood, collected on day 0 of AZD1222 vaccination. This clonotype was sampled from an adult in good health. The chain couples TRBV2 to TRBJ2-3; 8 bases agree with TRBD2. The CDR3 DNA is TGTGCCAGCAGTCGGGGCCCCAGCGGGGGCCGAACTAGCACAGATACGCAGTATTTT. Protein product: CASSRGPSGGRTSTDTQYF.